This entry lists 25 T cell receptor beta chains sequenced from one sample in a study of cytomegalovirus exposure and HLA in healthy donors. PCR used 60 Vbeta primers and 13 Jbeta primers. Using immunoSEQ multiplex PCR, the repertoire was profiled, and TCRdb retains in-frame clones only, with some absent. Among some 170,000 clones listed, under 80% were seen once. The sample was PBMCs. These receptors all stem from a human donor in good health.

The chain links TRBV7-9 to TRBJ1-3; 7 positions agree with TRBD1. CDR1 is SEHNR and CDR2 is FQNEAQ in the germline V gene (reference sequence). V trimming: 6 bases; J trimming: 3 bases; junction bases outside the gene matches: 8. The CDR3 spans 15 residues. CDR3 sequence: CASSSGQRNGNTIYF. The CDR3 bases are TGTGCCAGCAGTTCGGGACAGAGGAATGGAAACACCATATATTTT.

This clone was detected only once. In nucleotides, the CDR3 is TGTGCCAGCAGCTCCGGGAGGGGGAACACTGAAGCTTTCTTT. This codes for CASSSGRGNTEAFF. The V gene is TRBV7-9, the J gene TRBJ1-1; D is perhaps TRBD1 (5 bases). The CDR3 is made up of 14 amino acids. CDR1 SEHNR and CDR2 FQNEAQ come from the germline V gene (reference sequence). Trimming pared 4 bases from V and 1 base from J, leaving 10 bases between.

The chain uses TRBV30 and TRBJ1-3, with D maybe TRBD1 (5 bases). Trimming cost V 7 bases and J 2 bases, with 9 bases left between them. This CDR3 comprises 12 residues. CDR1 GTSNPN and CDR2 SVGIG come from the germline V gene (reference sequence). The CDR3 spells CAYGTPGNTIYF. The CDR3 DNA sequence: TGTGCCTACGGGACTCCTGGAAACACCATATATTTT.

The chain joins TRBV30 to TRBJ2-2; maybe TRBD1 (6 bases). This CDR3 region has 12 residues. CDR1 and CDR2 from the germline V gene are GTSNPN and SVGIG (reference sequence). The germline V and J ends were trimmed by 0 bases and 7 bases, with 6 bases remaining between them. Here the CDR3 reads CAWSVQGGELFF. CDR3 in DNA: TGTGCCTGGAGTGTACAGGGCGGGGAGCTGTTTTTT.

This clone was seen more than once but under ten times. The CDR3 is CASSQLQGTERMNTEAFF. CDR3 nucleotides: TGTGCCAGCAGTCAACTGCAGGGGACGGAAAGAATGAACACTGAAGCTTTCTTT. The chain couples TRBV4-2 to TRBJ1-1, with D maybe TRBD1 (6 bases). V was shortened by 6 bases and J by 0 bases, with 23 bases between the two germline ends. Per the germline V gene, CDR1 is LGHNA and CDR2 is YNFKEQ. The CDR3 is 18 residues long.

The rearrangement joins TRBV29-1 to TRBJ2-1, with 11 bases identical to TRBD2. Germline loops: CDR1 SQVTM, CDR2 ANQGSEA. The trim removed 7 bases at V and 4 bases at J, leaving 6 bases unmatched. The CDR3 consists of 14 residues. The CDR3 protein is CSAETSGDYNEQFF. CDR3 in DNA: TGCAGCGCGGAGACTAGCGGGGATTACAATGAGCAGTTCTTC.

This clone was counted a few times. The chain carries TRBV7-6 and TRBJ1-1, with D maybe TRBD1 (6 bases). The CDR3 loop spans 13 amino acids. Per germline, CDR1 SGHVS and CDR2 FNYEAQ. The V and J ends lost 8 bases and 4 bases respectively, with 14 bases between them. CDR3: CASGQGRSTEAFF. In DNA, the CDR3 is TGTGCCAGCGGTCAGGGGAGAAGCACTGAAGCTTTCTTT.

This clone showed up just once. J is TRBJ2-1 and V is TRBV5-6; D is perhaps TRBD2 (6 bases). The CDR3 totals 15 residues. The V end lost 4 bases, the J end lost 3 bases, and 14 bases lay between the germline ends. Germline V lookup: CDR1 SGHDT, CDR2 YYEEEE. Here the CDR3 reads CASSPWGVLYNEQFF. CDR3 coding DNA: TGTGCCAGCAGCCCTTGGGGGGTACTCTACAATGAGCAGTTCTTC.

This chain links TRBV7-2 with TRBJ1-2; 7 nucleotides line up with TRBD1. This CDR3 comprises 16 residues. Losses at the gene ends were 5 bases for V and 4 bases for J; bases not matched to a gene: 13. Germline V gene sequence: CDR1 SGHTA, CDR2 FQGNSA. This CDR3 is CASSREGQFSVYGYTF. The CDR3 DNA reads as TGTGCCAGCAGCCGGGAGGGACAGTTCTCTGTCTATGGCTACACCTTC.

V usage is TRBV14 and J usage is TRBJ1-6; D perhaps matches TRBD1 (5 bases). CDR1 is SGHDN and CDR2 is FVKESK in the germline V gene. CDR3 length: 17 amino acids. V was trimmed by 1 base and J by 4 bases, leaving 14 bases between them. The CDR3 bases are TGTGCCAGCAGCCAAGGAGCAGGGTGGTCTTATAATTCACCCCTCCACTTT. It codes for CASSQGAGWSYNSPLHF.

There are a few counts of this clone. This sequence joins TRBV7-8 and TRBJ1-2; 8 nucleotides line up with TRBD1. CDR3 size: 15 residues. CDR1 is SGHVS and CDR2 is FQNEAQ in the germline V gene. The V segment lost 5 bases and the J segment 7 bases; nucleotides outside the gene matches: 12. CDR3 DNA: TGTGCCAGCAGCCCCCGGACAGGGATTGGCTGTGGCTACACCTTC. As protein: CASSPRTGIGCGYTF.

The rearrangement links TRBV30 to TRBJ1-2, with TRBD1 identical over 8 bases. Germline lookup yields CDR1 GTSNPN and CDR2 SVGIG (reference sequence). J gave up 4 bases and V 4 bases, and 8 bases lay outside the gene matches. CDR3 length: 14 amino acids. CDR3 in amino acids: CAWTGTGATYGYTF. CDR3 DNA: TGTGCCTGGACCGGGACAGGTGCGACCTATGGCTACACCTTC.

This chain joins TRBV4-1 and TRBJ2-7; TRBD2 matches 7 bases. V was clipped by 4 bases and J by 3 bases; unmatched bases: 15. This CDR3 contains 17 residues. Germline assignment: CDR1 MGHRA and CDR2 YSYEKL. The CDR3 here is CASSPKPRTRASYEQYF. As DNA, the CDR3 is TGCGCCAGCAGCCCAAAACCTCGGACTAGGGCCAGCTACGAGCAGTACTTC.

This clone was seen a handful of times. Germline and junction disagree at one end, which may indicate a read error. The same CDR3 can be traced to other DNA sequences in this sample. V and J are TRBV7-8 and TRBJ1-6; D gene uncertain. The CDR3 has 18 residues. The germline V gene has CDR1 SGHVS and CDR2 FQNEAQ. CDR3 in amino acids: CASSLDAGGLSYNSPLHF. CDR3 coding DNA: TGTGCCAGCAGCTTAGACGCAGGAGGTCTCTCCTATAATTCTCCCCTCCACTTT.

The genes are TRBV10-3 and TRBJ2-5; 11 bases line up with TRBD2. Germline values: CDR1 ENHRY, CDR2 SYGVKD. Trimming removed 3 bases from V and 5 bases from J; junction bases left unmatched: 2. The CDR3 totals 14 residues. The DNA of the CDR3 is TGTGCCATCAGTGACTCTAGCGGGGGGGAGACCCAGTACTTC. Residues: CAISDSSGGETQYF.

The CDR3 nucleotides are TGTGCCAGCAGCTTAGTTCCAGACACCACCGGGGAGCTGTTTTTT. As protein: CASSLVPDTTGELFF. The chain recombines TRBV7-2 with TRBJ2-2; no reliable D call. CDR1 and CDR2 from the germline V gene are SGHTA and FQGNSA. This CDR3 region has 15 residues. V lost 1 base, J lost 4 bases, and 10 bases lay in between.

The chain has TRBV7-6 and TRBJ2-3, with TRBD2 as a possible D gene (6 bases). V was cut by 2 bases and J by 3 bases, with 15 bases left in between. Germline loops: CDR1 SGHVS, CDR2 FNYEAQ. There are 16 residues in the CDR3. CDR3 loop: CASSLRRGLGTDTQYF. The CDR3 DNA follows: TGTGCCAGCAGCTTACGTCGGGGACTTGGAACAGATACGCAGTATTTT.

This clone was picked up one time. The DNA for the CDR3 is TGTGCCAGCGGCGAAACAGGGTGGGAGACCCAGTACTTC. This translates into CASGETGWETQYF. J is TRBJ2-5 and V is TRBV11-2; D is possibly TRBD1 (6 bases). Between the trimmed V and J ends, which lost 8 bases and 5 bases, there was a span of 15 bases. The CDR3 runs to 13 residues. Germline lookup yields CDR1 SGHAT and CDR2 FQNNGV.

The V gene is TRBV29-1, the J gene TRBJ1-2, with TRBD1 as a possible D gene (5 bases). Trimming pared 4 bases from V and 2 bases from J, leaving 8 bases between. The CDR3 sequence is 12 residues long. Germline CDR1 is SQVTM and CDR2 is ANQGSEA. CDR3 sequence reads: CSVVAGNYGYTF. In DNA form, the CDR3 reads TGCAGCGTTGTCGCAGGGAACTATGGCTACACCTTC.

This CDR3 reads CASTGAGGGARDTQYF. CDR3 nucleotide sequence: TGTGCCAGCACCGGAGCCGGCGGGGGGGCAAGAGATACGCAGTATTTT. V and J are TRBV2 and TRBJ2-3; 9 nucleotides agree with TRBD2. In germline, CDR1 is SNHLY, CDR2 FYNNEI. The CDR3 length is 16 residues. V was clipped by 7 bases and J by 5 bases; unmatched bases: 13.

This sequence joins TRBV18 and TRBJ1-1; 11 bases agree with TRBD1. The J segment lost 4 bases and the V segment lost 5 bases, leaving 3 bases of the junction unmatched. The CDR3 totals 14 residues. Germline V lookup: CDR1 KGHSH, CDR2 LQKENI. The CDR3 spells CASSTGTGGTEAFF. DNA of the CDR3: TGTGCCAGCTCAACGGGGACAGGGGGCACTGAAGCTTTCTTT.

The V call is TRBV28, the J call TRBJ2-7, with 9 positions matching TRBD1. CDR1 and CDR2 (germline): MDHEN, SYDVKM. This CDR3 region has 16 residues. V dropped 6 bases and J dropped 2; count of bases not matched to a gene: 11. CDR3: CASSPYQDRGTYEQYF. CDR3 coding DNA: TGTGCCAGCAGCCCCTATCAGGACAGGGGAACCTACGAGCAGTACTTC.

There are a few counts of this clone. The chain's CDR3 is CASSPGTPPEAFF. CDR3 coding DNA: TGTGCCAGCAGCCCTGGGACACCCCCTGAAGCTTTCTTT. This chain uses TRBV7-9 with TRBJ1-1; a weak D match, TRBD1 (6 bases). There are 13 residues in the CDR3. Germline V gene sequence: CDR1 SEHNR, CDR2 FQNEAQ (reference sequence). The ends were cut back, 5 bases at V and 6 bases at J, with 13 bases in the middle.

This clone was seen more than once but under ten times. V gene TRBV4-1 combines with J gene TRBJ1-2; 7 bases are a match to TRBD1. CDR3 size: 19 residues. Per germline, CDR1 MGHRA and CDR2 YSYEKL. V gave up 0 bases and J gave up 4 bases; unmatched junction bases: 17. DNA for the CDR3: TGCGCCAGCAGCCAAGAAGTAGGGCTGGGACAGCCCACAATCTATGGCTACACCTTC. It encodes CASSQEVGLGQPTIYGYTF.

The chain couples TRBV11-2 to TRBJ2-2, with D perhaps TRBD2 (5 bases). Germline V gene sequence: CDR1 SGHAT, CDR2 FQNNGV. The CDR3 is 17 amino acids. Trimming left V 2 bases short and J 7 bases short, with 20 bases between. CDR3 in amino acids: CASSLYGRLNRGGELFF. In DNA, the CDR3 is TGTGCCAGCAGCTTATACGGTCGCCTAAACCGGGGCGGGGAGCTGTTTTTT.